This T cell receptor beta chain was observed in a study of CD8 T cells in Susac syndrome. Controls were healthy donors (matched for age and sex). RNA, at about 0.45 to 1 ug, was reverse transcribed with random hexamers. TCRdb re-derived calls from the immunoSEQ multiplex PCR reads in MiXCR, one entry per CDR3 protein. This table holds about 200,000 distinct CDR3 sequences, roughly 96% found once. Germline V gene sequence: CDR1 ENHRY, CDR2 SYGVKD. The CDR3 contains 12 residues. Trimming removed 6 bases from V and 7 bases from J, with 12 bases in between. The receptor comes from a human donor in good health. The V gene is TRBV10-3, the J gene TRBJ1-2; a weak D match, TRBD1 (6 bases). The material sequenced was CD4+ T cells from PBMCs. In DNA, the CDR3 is TGTGCCATCAGGGGAACAGGGTTTGGCTACACCTTC. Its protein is CAIRGTGFGYTF.